This entry describes one T cell receptor beta chain. What it binds is not known. V lost 7 bases to trimming and J lost 0 bases, with 10 bases between them. Per germline, CDR1 MDHEN and CDR2 SYDVKM. The CDR3 runs to 14 residues. TCRdb re-called the RT-PCR reads through MiXCR, storing one row per CDR3 protein. The sample holds some 800,000 distinct CDR3 sequences, about 20% seen once. The source of the sample is a study of response to subunit inactivated influenza vaccine. Study-wide results and limits: New T cells are recruited in small numbers by each seasonal influenza vaccination, according to the authors' suggestion.

Sample: PBMCs from blood, taken about 5 days after vaccination. The origin of this receptor is a man between 50 and 59 years old who received an inactivated influenza vaccine. The gene calls are TRBV28 and TRBJ2-1; the D gene is possibly TRBD2 (6 bases). CDR3 residues: CASIPGSSYNEQFF. For the CDR3, the DNA is TGTGCCAGCATCCCCGGGAGCTCCTACAATGAGCAGTTCTTC. Full variable domain (remainder filled in from reference TRBV28 and TRBJ2-1): DVKVTQSSRYLVKRTGEKVFLECVQDMDHENMFWYRQDPGLGLRLIYFSYDVKMKEKGDIPEGYSVSREKKERFSLILESASTNQTSMYLCASIPGSSYNEQFFGPGTRLTVL.